This is a list of T cell receptor beta chains from one sample in a study of cytomegalovirus exposure and HLA in healthy donors. The assay was immunoSEQ multiplex PCR, and TCRdb's table has in-frame clones only and misses some. The data show more than 65,000 clones, 96% seen once. The sequenced sample was PBMCs. These receptors were collected from a woman aged 18-35 years in good health and CMV-seronegative. Each CDR3 is given with its conserved first and last residue.

TRBV27 | CASSLGGIGEQYF
TRBV2 | CASSDGSNRYNQPQHF
TRBV10-1 | CASPGTGGYEQYF
TRBV7-2 | CASSLEPSGAEQYF
TRBV5-1 | CASSRDSIYEQYF
TRBV11-1 | CASSRGGMNTEAFF
TRBV5-1 | CASSLGQLISPLHF
TRBV18 | CASSHDSGGWETQYF
TRBV6-6 | CASTLGGDPNTEAFF
TRBV18 | CASSPAGEGTDTQYF
TRBV10-3 | CAISDEGVNTEAFF
TRBV5-1 | CASSSGLEELTDTQYF
TRBV11-2 | CASSFQVGQGSTEAFF
TRBV27 | CASSLSLQRANYNEQFF
TRBV18 | CASSQRGKGQGYGNQPQHF
TRBV11-2 | CASSLTQGHTEAFF